The 13 T cell receptor beta chains given below trace back to one sample, sequenced in a study of shared clonotypes between healthy human individuals (dated by TCRdb to about 2020). Library preparation was by the immunoSEQ multiplex PCR assay. Not all clones reach the TCRdb copy of this immuneACCESS table, which keeps in-frame sequences only. Checked studies attribute under half of the gap to unresolved V genes and leave the rest unexplained. This sample comprises roughly 1,800,000 clones, roughly 95% of them detected only once. Approximately 1.2% of the sample is held by the ten biggest clonotypes. CD8 naive samples were CD45RO-negative cells positively selected for CCR7, giving a CD45RA+CCR7+ population that excluded TemRA cells. Sequencing input: naive CD8+ T cells sorted from blood. Explained via the paper, the cell subset or site label denotes: CD45RA+CCR7+. The source is a man aged 18 to 30 in good health.

This chain uses TRBV27 with TRBJ2-3; D may be TRBD1 (5 bases). Deletions cut 0 bases from V and 3 bases from J, with 10 bases between. This CDR3 comprises 15 residues. The germline gives CDR1 MNHEY, CDR2 SMNVEV (reference sequence). CDR3 protein: CASSLSSQVTDTQYF. In DNA, the CDR3 is TGTGCCAGCAGTTTATCGTCACAGGTAACAGATACGCAGTATTTT.

This clone was seen a single time. This chain connects TRBV5-1 to TRBJ2-2; D is undetermined. This CDR3 comprises 14 residues. CDR1 SGHRS and CDR2 YFSETQ come from the germline V gene. The V end lost 4 bases, the J end lost 7 bases, and 14 bases lay between the germline ends. The CDR3 spells CASSLTPTDGELFF. CDR3 bases: TGCGCCAGCAGCCTGACCCCGACGGACGGGGAGCTGTTTTTT. The full variable domain, rest sourced from reference TRBV5-1 and TRBJ2-2, is KAGVTQTPRYLIKTRGQQVTLSCSPISGHRSVSWYQQTPGQGLQFLFEYFSETQRNKGNFPGRFSGRQFSNSRSEMNVSTLELGDSALYLCASSLTPTDGELFFGEGSRLTVL.

For this clone: This sample includes further DNA sequences coding for the same CDR3. The chain recombines TRBV2 with TRBJ2-3, with a tentative D call TRBD2 (5 bases). CDR1 is SNHLY, CDR2 FYNNEI, per germline. The CDR3 loop spans 15 amino acids. V gave up 4 bases and J gave up 0 bases, with 11 bases separating them. The CDR3 sequence: CASSGLATSTDTQYF. The CDR3 bases are TGTGCCAGCAGTGGTTTAGCGACCAGCACAGATACGCAGTATTTT.

The J gene is TRBJ1-2, the V gene TRBV27; weak D call: TRBD1 (6 bases). Germline V gene data show CDR1 as MNHEY and CDR2 as SMNVEV (reference sequence). Trimming pared 5 bases from V and 4 bases from J, leaving 20 bases between. CDR3 length: 16 residues. The CDR3 spells CASSLTSGAGSYGYTF. The CDR3 DNA is TGTGCCAGCAGTCTGACCTCAGGGGCTGGTAGCTATGGCTACACCTTC.

J is TRBJ1-1 and V is TRBV28, with D perhaps matching TRBD1 (5 bases). The V gene's germline CDR1 is MDHEN and CDR2 SYDVKM. V lost 3 bases to trimming and J lost 12 bases, with 14 bases between them. There are 12 residues in the CDR3. The CDR3 protein is CASSFIPGPTFF. CDR3 nucleotides: TGTGCCAGCAGTTTCATTCCAGGGCCGACTTTCTTT.

The J gene is TRBJ1-1, the V gene TRBV9, with TRBD1 as a possible D gene (5 bases). CDR3 length: 13 amino acids. V was shortened by 3 bases and J by 10 bases, with 16 bases between the two germline ends. The germline V gene has CDR1 SGDLS and CDR2 YYNGEE. The CDR3 here is CASSEDSGPRAFF. The CDR3 region has the DNA TGTGCCAGCAGCGAAGATTCGGGACCCCGAGCTTTCTTT. Supplemented by reference TRBV9 and TRBJ1-1, the full variable domain reads DSGVTQTPKHLITATGQRVTLRCSPRSGDLSVYWYQQSLDQGLQFLIQYYNGEERAKGNILERFSAQQFPDLHSELNLSSLELGDSALYFCASSEDSGPRAFFGQGTRLTVV.

The chain couples TRBV29-1 to TRBJ2-3; D might be TRBD2 (6 bases). Deletions cut 3 bases from V and 0 bases from J, with 13 bases between. Looked up from germline, CDR1 is SQVTM and CDR2 is ANQGSEA. This CDR3 is 15 amino acids long. The CDR3 sequence: CSVDPLALSTDTQYF. CDR3 bases: TGCAGCGTTGACCCACTAGCCCTAAGCACAGATACGCAGTATTTT.

Remarks on this clone: At the DNA level, this CDR3 is encoded by other sequences in the same sample as well. The rearrangement joins TRBV5-4 to TRBJ2-7; D remains ambiguous. The CDR3 loop spans 13 amino acids. Germline V gene sequence: CDR1 SGHNT, CDR2 YYREEE (reference sequence). V lost 1 base to trimming and J lost 2 bases, with 7 bases between them. CDR3 sequence (DNA): TGTGCCAGCAGCTTGACCGACCCCTACGAGCAGTACTTC. Translated: CASSLTDPYEQYF.

The rearrangement links TRBV5-1 to TRBJ1-4, with TRBD1 as a possible D gene (5 bases). The ends were cut back, 3 bases at V and 1 base at J, with 16 bases in the middle. Germline V gives CDR1 SGHRS, CDR2 YFSETQ. The CDR3 is made up of 17 amino acids. Here the CDR3 DNA reads TGCGCCAGCAGCTCCCGGGACGGCCTTGGAACTAATGAAAAACTGTTTTTT. Its translation: CASSSRDGLGTNEKLFF.

V is TRBV13 and J is TRBJ2-3; a weak D match, TRBD2 (6 bases). Germline assignment: CDR1 PRHDT and CDR2 FYEKMQ (reference sequence). The CDR3 has 15 residues. V lost 3 bases to trimming and J lost 4 bases, with 14 bases between them. The CDR3 nucleotides read TGTGCCAGCAGCTTCACCGGGAGTGGGTCAGATACGCAGTATTTT. Its translation is CASSFTGSGSDTQYF.

The chain joins TRBV10-3 to TRBJ1-1; unclear D gene. Germline V gene data show CDR1 as ENHRY and CDR2 as SYGVKD. The CDR3 runs 16 residues. The V gene lost 3 bases and the J gene lost 4 bases, with 18 bases spanning the gap. CDR3 protein: CAISEIPGPTTTEAFF. The CDR3 nucleotides read TGTGCCATCAGTGAAATACCGGGTCCGACGACCACTGAAGCTTTCTTT.

The chain uses TRBV27 and TRBJ2-1, with D possibly matching TRBD1 (5 bases). CDR1 and CDR2 (germline): MNHEY, SMNVEV (reference sequence). With 3 bases removed from V and 5 bases from J, the gap between germline ends came to 11 bases. CDR3 size: 14 residues. The CDR3 region is CASSLLVGDNEQFF. The CDR3 DNA is TGTGCCAGCAGTTTGTTGGTAGGGGACAATGAGCAGTTCTTC.

Notes on this clone: The same CDR3 is also encoded by other DNA sequences in this sample. The chain joins TRBV9 to TRBJ2-3; D gene ambiguous. Trimming took off 2 bases at V and 4 bases at J, with 5 bases between the two ends. Germline CDR1 reads SGDLS; CDR2 reads YYNGEE. CDR3 length: 12 amino acids. The CDR3 sequence is CASSVDADTQYF. The CDR3 bases are TGTGCCAGCAGCGTTGATGCAGATACGCAGTATTTT. Together with reference TRBV9 and TRBJ2-3, the CDR3 gives the full variable domain: DSGVTQTPKHLITATGQRVTLRCSPRSGDLSVYWYQQSLDQGLQFLIQYYNGEERAKGNILERFSAQQFPDLHSELNLSSLELGDSALYFCASSVDADTQYFGPGTRLTVL.